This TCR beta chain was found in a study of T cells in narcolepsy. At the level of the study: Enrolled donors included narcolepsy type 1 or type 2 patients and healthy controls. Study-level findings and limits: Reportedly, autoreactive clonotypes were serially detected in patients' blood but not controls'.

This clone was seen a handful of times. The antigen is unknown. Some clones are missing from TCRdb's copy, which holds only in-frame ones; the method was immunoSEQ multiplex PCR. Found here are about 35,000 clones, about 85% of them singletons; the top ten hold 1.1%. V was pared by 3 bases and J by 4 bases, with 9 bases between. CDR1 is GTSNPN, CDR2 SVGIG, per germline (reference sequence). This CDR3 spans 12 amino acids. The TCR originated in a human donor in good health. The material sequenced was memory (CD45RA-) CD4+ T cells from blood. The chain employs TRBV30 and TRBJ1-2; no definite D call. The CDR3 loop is CAWSAGLYGYTF. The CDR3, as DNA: TGTGCCTGGAGCGCTGGACTCTATGGCTACACCTTC.